This TCR beta chain was sequenced during a study of human T cells and chemical hapten exposure. Germline loops: CDR1 SNHLY, CDR2 FYNNEI. The CDR3 is 13 amino acids. The V gene lost 3 bases and the J gene lost 6 bases, with 10 bases spanning the gap. TCRdb reprocessed the RACE reads with MiXCR, giving one entry per CDR3 protein. This sample yields approximately 260,000 distinct CDR3 sequences, of which roughly 7.7% are seen a single time; more than 0.95% belongs to the top ten. As concerns this clonotype: Antigen specificity is unknown.

Findings and caveats of the study: TCRs above 1 in 1000 frequency stayed constant with DPC sensitization. Among expanded TCRs, significantly more large CDR3 similarity clusters formed than among controls. Alopecia affecting every donor means their immune response may not match healthy people's.

Time point meaning: pre-sensitization, week 0. Stated treatment: therapeutic diphenylcyclopropenone sensitization with weekly scalp DPC. The specimen was whole blood, collected in connection with sensitization to the hapten diphenylcyclopropenone (DPC). This clonotype was sampled from a man aged 18-30 years with alopecia areata. Some clones in this sample may be carry-over from other donors' samples. V usage is TRBV2 and J usage is TRBJ2-3; D possibly corresponds to TRBD2 (6 bases). The CDR3 coding sequence is TGTGCCAGCAGTGATAGCGGTTACGATACGCAGTATTTT. Translating it yields CASSDSGYDTQYF.